These 26 T cell receptor beta chains share one sample of origin, sequenced in a study of read filtering for tumor transcriptome and immune sequencing. From roughly 390 ng of RNA, a library with molecular barcoded alpha/delta and beta/gamma adaptors was made. TCRdb analysed the reads with MiXCR anew, one entry per CDR3 protein. This table has around 50,000 distinct CDR3 sequences, 9% to 15% appearing once. The sequencing input was a population of CD138-negative cells sorted from bone marrow. The receptors stem from a donor at least 40 years old with multiple myeloma.

Remarks on this clonotype: In this CDR3 the conserved last residue, phenylalanine or tryptophan, is missing, so a read error is likely. The chain recombines TRBV2 with TRBJ2-1; TRBD1 matches at 8 bases. This CDR3 region has 14 residues. Germline V gene lookup returns CDR1 SNHLY and CDR2 FYNNEI. The CDR3 nucleotides are TGTGCTAGCAGCCCCGGGACAGGTACCAATGAGCAGTTCTCC. Amino acids: CASSPGTGTNEQFS.

The chain uses TRBV5-1 and TRBJ2-7, with D tentatively TRBD1 (6 bases). Trimming took off 4 bases at V and 3 bases at J, with 11 bases between the two ends. The CDR3 is 13 amino acids. Per the germline V gene, CDR1 is SGHRS and CDR2 is YFSETQ. DNA of the CDR3: TGCGCCAGCAGCGCTACAGGGTACTACGAGCAGTACTTC. It specifies CASSATGYYEQYF.

This clonotype was found many times. The genes are TRBV11-1 and TRBJ2-2; D gene uncertain. The CDR3 sequence is 15 residues long. V dropped 1 base and J dropped 1 base, with 7 bases sitting between them. Germline values: CDR1 SGHAT, CDR2 FQDESV (reference sequence). The CDR3 coding sequence is TGTGCCAGCAGCTTAGTGGGCGGGAACACCGGGGAGCTGTTTTTT. Translating gives CASSLVGGNTGELFF.

This clonotype occurred many times. The V gene is TRBV25-1, the J gene TRBJ1-1; D remains unclear. Trimming removed 1 base at V and 3 bases at J, with 12 bases between. In germline, CDR1 is MGHDK, CDR2 SYGVNS. The CDR3 extends over 15 amino acids. This chain's CDR3 is CASSELEVPDTEAFF. The CDR3 nucleotides are TGTGCCAGCAGTGAATTGGAGGTTCCGGACACTGAAGCTTTCTTT.

This clonotype was counted at least ten times. The V and J genes are TRBV20-1 and TRBJ2-7; 13 nucleotides match TRBD2. This CDR3 region has 13 residues. Germline loops: CDR1 DFQATT, CDR2 SNEGSKA (reference sequence). Germline trimming cut 4 bases from V and 7 bases from J; bases unmatched to any gene: 4. CDR3 amino acids: CSAKGTSGVEQYF. The CDR3, as DNA: TGCAGTGCTAAGGGGACTAGCGGGGTGGAGCAGTACTTC.

Many counts were recorded for this clonotype. The chain employs TRBV29-1 and TRBJ2-7, with TRBD1 matching 7 bases. Trimming at V came to 6 bases and at J to 3 bases, leaving 5 bases not matched to a gene. Per germline, CDR1 SQVTM and CDR2 ANQGSEA. The length of the CDR3 is 12 residues. Here the CDR3 reads CSVDREGYEQYF. CDR3 nucleotide sequence: TGCAGCGTCGACAGGGAAGGCTACGAGCAGTACTTC.

This clonotype was counted at least ten times. The chain couples TRBV12-3 or TRBV12-4 to TRBJ2-1; 9 bases align to TRBD2. The CDR3 length is 15 residues. With 6 bases clipped from V and 2 bases from J, the junction kept 5 bases outside the gene matches. The CDR3 DNA reads TGTGCCAGCAGCTCTCAGCGGGGGGCCTACAATGAGCAGTTCTTC. It translates to CASSSQRGAYNEQFF.

This clonotype was detected ten times or more. The chain recombines TRBV27 with TRBJ2-1, with a possible D match to TRBD1 (5 bases). CDR1 is MNHEY, CDR2 SMNVEV, per germline (reference sequence). The CDR3 runs 16 residues. V shed 0 bases and J shed 0 bases, with 9 bases lying between them. DNA for the CDR3: TGTGCCAGCAGTTTATCTAGGGGATCCTCCTACAATGAGCAGTTCTTC. It encodes CASSLSRGSSYNEQFF.

This clonotype was seen many times. The V gene is TRBV7-3, the J gene TRBJ2-3; 10 nucleotides agree with TRBD2. The V segment lost 5 bases and the J segment 6 bases; nucleotides outside the gene matches: 14. Germline CDR1 reads SGHTA; CDR2 reads FQGTGA. CDR3 length: 17 residues. Here the CDR3 DNA reads TGTGCCAGCAGCCCCTCGGGGGTGCTAGCGGGGGCCGATACGCAGTATTTT. Its protein product is CASSPSGVLAGADTQYF. Filled out from reference TRBV7-3 and TRBJ2-3, the complete variable domain reads GAGVSQTPSNKVTEKGKYVELRCDPISGHTALYWYRQSLGQGPEFLIYFQGTGAADDSGLPNDRFFAVRPEGSVSTLKIQRTERGDSAVYLCASSPSGVLAGADTQYFGPGTRLTVL.

This clonotype was seen only a few times. The chain is built from TRBV9 and TRBJ2-5, with 11 bases aligning to TRBD1. V shed 3 bases and J 4 bases; nucleotides not matched to a gene: 2. This CDR3 region has 14 residues. Germline CDR1 is SGDLS and CDR2 is YYNGEE. The CDR3 loop reads CASSGDRGIETQYF. The CDR3 DNA reads as TGTGCCAGCAGCGGGGACAGGGGGATAGAGACCCAGTACTTC.

The table lists this clonotype with many counts. J is TRBJ1-5 and V is TRBV4-1, with a tentative D call TRBD1 (6 bases). Germline loops: CDR1 MGHRA, CDR2 YSYEKL. The germline V and J ends were trimmed by 1 base and 6 bases, with 16 bases remaining between them. This CDR3 is 16 amino acids long. The DNA of the CDR3 is TGCGCCAGCAGCCAAGTATATAGCAGGGGTGGTCAGCCCCAGCATTTT. Translation: CASSQVYSRGGQPQHF.

This clonotype turned up a few times. The genes are TRBV19 and TRBJ1-2; D remains unclear. This CDR3 region has 14 residues. Trimming removed 4 bases at V and 3 bases at J, with 12 bases between. CDR1 is LNHDA, CDR2 SQIVND, per germline (reference sequence). The CDR3 reads CASSTYTLDYGYTF. In DNA form, the CDR3 reads TGTGCCAGTAGTACGTACACTTTGGACTATGGCTACACCTTC.

This clonotype appeared many times. The rearrangement joins TRBV6-5 to TRBJ1-1, with D possibly matching TRBD1 (5 bases). The CDR3 sequence is 16 residues long. V lost 6 bases and J lost 6, with 23 bases in between. The germline CDR1 and CDR2 sequences are MNHEY and SVGAGI. The CDR3 DNA is TGTGCCAGCAGCCCCGGCCCGGACATCCGGACGGCTGAAGCTTTCTTT. Translation gives CASSPGPDIRTAEAFF.

At least ten counts were recorded for this clonotype. J is TRBJ1-1 and V is TRBV5-1; the D is unclear. The CDR3 loop spans 13 amino acids. V was shortened by 5 bases and J by 0 bases, with 8 bases between the two germline ends. The germline gives CDR1 SGHRS, CDR2 YFSETQ. CDR3 sequence: CASRVGMNTEAFF. DNA of the CDR3: TGCGCCAGCAGGGTGGGGATGAACACTGAAGCTTTCTTT.

This clonotype was recorded at least ten times. The chain uses TRBV3-1 and TRBJ1-5, with no clear D. Trimming cost V 1 base and J 4 bases, with 5 bases left between them. CDR1 LGHDT and CDR2 YNNKEL come from the germline V gene (reference sequence). The CDR3 has 13 amino acids. The CDR3 here is CASSQGGNQPQHF. Written as DNA, the CDR3 is TGTGCCAGCAGCCAAGGGGGAAATCAGCCCCAGCATTTT.

CDR3 region: CASSGWGSRGMVETQYF. Written as DNA, the CDR3 is TGTGCCAGTAGTGGCTGGGGATCTAGGGGAATGGTCGAGACCCAGTACTTC. The chain combines TRBV19 with TRBJ2-5, with D tentatively TRBD1 (5 bases). Germline V CDR1 and CDR2: LNHDA, SQIVND (reference sequence). The CDR3 covers 17 residues. The V gene lost 5 bases and the J gene lost 5 bases, with 24 bases spanning the gap.

This clonotype has at least ten counts. The V and J genes are TRBV20-1 and TRBJ2-1, with TRBD2 identical over 8 bases. Germline V gives CDR1 DFQATT, CDR2 SNEGSKA (reference sequence). CDR3 length equals 14 residues. The V gene end was trimmed by 7 bases and the J gene end by 5 bases; junction bases not matched to a gene: 10. CDR3 loop: CSVERGRTNNEQFF. DNA of the CDR3: TGCAGTGTTGAGCGGGGGAGGACGAACAATGAGCAGTTCTTC.

This clonotype has at least ten counts. The rearrangement uses TRBV10-1 and TRBJ2-2, with D perhaps matching TRBD1 (6 bases). Germline CDR1 WNHNN, CDR2 SYGVQD (reference sequence). With 6 bases removed from V and 6 bases from J, the gap between germline ends came to 8 bases. This CDR3 is built from 12 residues. The CDR3 DNA reads as TGCGCCAGCAGAAACAGGGCCGGGGAGCTGTTTTTT. This gives the protein CASRNRAGELFF.

In its sample, this clonotype was seen many times. J is TRBJ2-2 and V is TRBV2, with D tentatively TRBD1 (6 bases). V lost 5 bases, J lost 5 bases, and 12 bases lay in between. The CDR3 consists of 14 residues. The germline CDR1 and CDR2 sequences are SNHLY and FYNNEI. CDR3 sequence: CASSSQQGTGELFF. CDR3 DNA sequence: TGTGCCAGCAGTTCGCAACAGGGAACCGGGGAGCTGTTTTTT.

This clonotype was counted a few times. This chain uses TRBV20-1 with TRBJ2-1; no firm D call. V lost 3 bases and J lost 3, with 15 bases in between. From germline, CDR1 is DFQATT and CDR2 SNEGSKA (reference sequence). This CDR3 contains 15 residues. The chain's CDR3 is CSARPVGIGYNEQFF. In DNA form, the CDR3 reads TGCAGTGCTAGGCCGGTGGGGATTGGCTACAATGAGCAGTTCTTC.

This clonotype was observed at least ten times. The V gene is TRBV7-8, the J gene TRBJ2-2; D is uncertain. Trimming left V 6 bases short and J 6 bases short, with 8 bases between. Per germline, CDR1 SGHVS and CDR2 FQNEAQ. The CDR3 length is 12 residues. CDR3 coding DNA: TGTGCCAGCAGGCCTGGGGCCGGGGAGCTGTTTTTT. It yields the protein CASRPGAGELFF.

In its sample, this clonotype was seen a few times. This chain uses TRBV4-1 with TRBJ1-5; no definite D call. Germline V gene sequence: CDR1 MGHRA, CDR2 YSYEKL. V was cut by 1 base and J by 2 bases, with 6 bases left in between. CDR3 length: 14 residues. The CDR3, as DNA: TGCGCCAGCAGCCAAGCTCAGGGCAATCAGCCCCAGCATTTT. Amino acid sequence: CASSQAQGNQPQHF.

There are many counts of this clonotype. The chain combines TRBV5-1 with TRBJ1-4, with TRBD1 as a possible D gene (5 bases). V shed 2 bases and J shed 7 bases, with 18 bases lying between them. The CDR3 covers 16 residues. Germline CDR1 reads SGHRS; CDR2 reads YFSETQ. The CDR3 DNA sequence: TGCGCCAGCAGCTTACCCCCCGGGACCCAGTCTGAAAAACTGTTTTTT. Amino acids: CASSLPPGTQSEKLFF.

This clonotype has ten or more counts. The chain links TRBV29-1 to TRBJ1-1; 8 bases agree with TRBD1. V shed 6 bases and J 4 bases; nucleotides not matched to a gene: 4. CDR3 length: 12 residues. Germline V gene lookup returns CDR1 SQVTM and CDR2 ANQGSEA. CDR3 in amino acids: CSVRGTGTEAFF. The CDR3 nucleotides are TGCAGCGTGCGAGGGACAGGCACTGAAGCTTTCTTT. Variable domain in full (rest from reference TRBV29-1 and TRBJ1-1): SAVISQKPSRDICQRGTSLTIQCQVDSQVTMMFWYRQQPGQSLTLIATANQGSEATYESGFVIDKFPISRPNLTFSTLTVSNMSPEDSSIYLCSVRGTGTEAFFGQGTRLTVV.

This clonotype was counted at least ten times. The chain combines TRBV7-9 with TRBJ2-7, with D possibly matching TRBD1 (6 bases). With 3 bases removed from V and 2 bases from J, the gap between germline ends came to 11 bases. CDR1 is SEHNR, CDR2 FQNEAQ, per germline (reference sequence). The CDR3 runs 14 residues. The CDR3: CASSFRDTTYEQYF. The CDR3 DNA reads as TGTGCCAGCAGCTTCCGGGACACGACCTACGAGCAGTACTTC.

This clonotype was seen many times. The CDR3 region has the DNA TGTGCCAGCAGCCAGGGGGCGGGAAACACCGGGGAGCTGTTTTTT. Translating it yields CASSQGAGNTGELFF. This chain connects TRBV3-1 to TRBJ2-2, with D possibly called TRBD1 or TRBD2 (6 bases each). V gave up 3 bases and J gave up 2 bases, with 10 bases separating them. Germline-derived CDR1 and CDR2 are LGHDT and YNNKEL (reference sequence). The CDR3 contains 15 residues.